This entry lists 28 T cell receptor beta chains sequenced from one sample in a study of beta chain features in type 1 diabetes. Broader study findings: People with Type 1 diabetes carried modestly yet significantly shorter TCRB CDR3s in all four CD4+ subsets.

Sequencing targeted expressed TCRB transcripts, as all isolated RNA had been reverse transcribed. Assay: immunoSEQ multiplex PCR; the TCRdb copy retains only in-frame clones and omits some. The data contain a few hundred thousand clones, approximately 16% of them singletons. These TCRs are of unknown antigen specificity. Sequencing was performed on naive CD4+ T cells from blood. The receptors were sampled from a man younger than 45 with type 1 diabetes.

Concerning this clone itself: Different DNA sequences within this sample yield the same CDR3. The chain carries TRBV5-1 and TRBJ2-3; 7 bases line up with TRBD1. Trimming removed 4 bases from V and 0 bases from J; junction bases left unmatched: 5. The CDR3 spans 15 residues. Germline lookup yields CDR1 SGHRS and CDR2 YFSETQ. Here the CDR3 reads CASSLGTDSTDTQYF. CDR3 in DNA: TGCGCCAGCAGCCTCGGGACAGACAGCACAGATACGCAGTATTTT.

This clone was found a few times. The CDR3: CAWSPTGPLMTQHF. Written as DNA, the CDR3 is TGTGCCTGGAGTCCGACAGGGCCCCTTATGACCCAGCATTTT. This chain joins TRBV30 and TRBJ1-5, with TRBD1 identical over 7 bases. The germline CDR1 and CDR2 sequences are GTSNPN and SVGIG (reference sequence). CDR3 length equals 14 residues. The V segment lost 2 bases and the J segment 11 bases; nucleotides outside the gene matches: 12.

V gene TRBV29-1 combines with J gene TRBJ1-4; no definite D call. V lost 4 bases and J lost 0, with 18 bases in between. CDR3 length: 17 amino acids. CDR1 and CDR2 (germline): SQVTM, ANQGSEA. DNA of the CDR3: TGCAGCGTTGCTGGAGCCTCTAATCCCGCAACTAATGAAAAACTGTTTTTT. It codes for CSVAGASNPATNEKLFF. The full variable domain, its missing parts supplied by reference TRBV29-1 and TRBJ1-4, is SAVISQKPSRDICQRGTSLTIQCQVDSQVTMMFWYRQQPGQSLTLIATANQGSEATYESGFVIDKFPISRPNLTFSTLTVSNMSPEDSSIYLCSVAGASNPATNEKLFFGSGTQLSVL.

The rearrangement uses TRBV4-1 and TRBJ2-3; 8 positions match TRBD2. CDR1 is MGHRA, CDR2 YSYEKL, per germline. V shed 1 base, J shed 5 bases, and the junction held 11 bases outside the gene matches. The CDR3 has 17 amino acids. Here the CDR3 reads CASSQVTGSGSLDTQYF. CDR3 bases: TGCGCCAGCAGCCAAGTGACTGGGAGCGGGAGTTTAGATACGCAGTATTTT.

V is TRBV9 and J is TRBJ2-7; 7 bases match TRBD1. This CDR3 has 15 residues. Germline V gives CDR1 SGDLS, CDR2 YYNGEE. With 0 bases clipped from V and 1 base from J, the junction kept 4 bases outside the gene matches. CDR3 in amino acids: CASSVGRDSSYEQYF. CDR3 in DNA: TGTGCCAGCAGCGTAGGCCGGGACAGTTCCTACGAGCAGTACTTC. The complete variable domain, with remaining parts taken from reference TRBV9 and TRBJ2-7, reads DSGVTQTPKHLITATGQRVTLRCSPRSGDLSVYWYQQSLDQGLQFLIQYYNGEERAKGNILERFSAQQFPDLHSELNLSSLELGDSALYFCASSVGRDSSYEQYFGPGTRLTVT.

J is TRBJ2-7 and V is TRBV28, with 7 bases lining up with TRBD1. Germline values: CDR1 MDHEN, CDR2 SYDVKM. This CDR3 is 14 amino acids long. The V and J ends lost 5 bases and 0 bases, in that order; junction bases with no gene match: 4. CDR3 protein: CASSPGQASYEQYF. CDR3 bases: TGTGCCAGCAGTCCCGGACAGGCCTCCTACGAGCAGTACTTC.

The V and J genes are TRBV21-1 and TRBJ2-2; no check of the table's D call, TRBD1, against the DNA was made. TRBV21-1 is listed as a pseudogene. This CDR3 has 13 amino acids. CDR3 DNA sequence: TGTGCCAGCAGCAAAGGGCTCACCGGGGAGCTGTTTTTT. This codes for CASSKGLTGELFF.

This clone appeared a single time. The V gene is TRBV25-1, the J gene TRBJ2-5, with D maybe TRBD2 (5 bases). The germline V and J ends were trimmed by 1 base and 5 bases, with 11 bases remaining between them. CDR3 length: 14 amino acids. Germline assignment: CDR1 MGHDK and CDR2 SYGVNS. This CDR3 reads CASSESEGSETQYF. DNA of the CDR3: TGTGCCAGCAGTGAATCTGAGGGATCTGAGACCCAGTACTTC. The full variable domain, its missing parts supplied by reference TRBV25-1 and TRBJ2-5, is EADIYQTPRYLVIGTGKKITLECSQTMGHDKMYWYQQDPGMELHLIHYSYGVNSTEKGDLSSESTVSRIRTEHFPLTLESARPSHTSQYLCASSESEGSETQYFGPGTRLLVL.

The CDR3 DNA reads TGTGCCAGCAGCTTAGGTCTCGGGGCGGGCCAAGAGACCCAGTACTTC. Amino acids: CASSLGLGAGQETQYF. V is TRBV7-2 and J is TRBJ2-5; the D call may be TRBD1 or TRBD2 (5 bases each). The ends were cut back, 1 base at V and 1 base at J, with 13 bases in the middle. This CDR3 has 16 amino acids. CDR1 is SGHTA, CDR2 FQGNSA, per germline. The whole variable domain, filled in from reference TRBV7-2 and TRBJ2-5, reads GAGVSQSPSNKVTEKGKDVELRCDPISGHTALYWYRQSLGQGLEFLIYFQGNSAPDKSGLPSDRFSAERTGGSVSTLTIQRTQQEDSAVYLCASSLGLGAGQETQYFGPGTRLLVL.

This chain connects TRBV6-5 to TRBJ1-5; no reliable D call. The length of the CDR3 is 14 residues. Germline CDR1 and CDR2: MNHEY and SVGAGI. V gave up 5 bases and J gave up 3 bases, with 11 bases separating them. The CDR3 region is CASSTDGINQPQHF. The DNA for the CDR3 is TGTGCCAGCAGTACGGACGGAATCAATCAGCCCCAGCATTTT.

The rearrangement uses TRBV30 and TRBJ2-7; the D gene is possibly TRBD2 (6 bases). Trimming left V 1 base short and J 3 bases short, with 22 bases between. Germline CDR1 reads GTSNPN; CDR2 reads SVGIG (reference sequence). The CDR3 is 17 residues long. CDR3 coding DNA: TGTGCCTGGAGTGGACGAGGCGGGGCAGTACGCAACTACGAGCAGTACTTC. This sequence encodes CAWSGRGGAVRNYEQYF.

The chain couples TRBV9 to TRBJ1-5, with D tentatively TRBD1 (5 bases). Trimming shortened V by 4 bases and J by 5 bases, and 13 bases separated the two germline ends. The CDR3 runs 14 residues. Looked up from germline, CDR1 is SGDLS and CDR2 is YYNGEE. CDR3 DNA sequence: TGTGCCAGCAGCTTCGGGTGGGGCGATCAGCCCCAGCATTTT. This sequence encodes CASSFGWGDQPQHF.

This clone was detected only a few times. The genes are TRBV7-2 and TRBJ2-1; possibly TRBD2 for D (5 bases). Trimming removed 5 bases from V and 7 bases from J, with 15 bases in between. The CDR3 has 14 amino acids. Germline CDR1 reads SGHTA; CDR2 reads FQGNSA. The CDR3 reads CASSTASSGNEQFF. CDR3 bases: TGTGCCAGCAGCACCGCTAGCTCTGGGAATGAGCAGTTCTTC. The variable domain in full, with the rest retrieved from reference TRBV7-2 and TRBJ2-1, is GAGVSQSPSNKVTEKGKDVELRCDPISGHTALYWYRQSLGQGLEFLIYFQGNSAPDKSGLPSDRFSAERTGGSVSTLTIQRTQQEDSAVYLCASSTASSGNEQFFGPGTRLTVL.

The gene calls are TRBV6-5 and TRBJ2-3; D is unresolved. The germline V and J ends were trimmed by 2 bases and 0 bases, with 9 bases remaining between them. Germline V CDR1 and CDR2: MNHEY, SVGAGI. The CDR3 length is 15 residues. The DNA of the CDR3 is TGTGCCAGCAGTTACCTCGGCAGCAGCACAGATACGCAGTATTTT. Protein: CASSYLGSSTDTQYF.

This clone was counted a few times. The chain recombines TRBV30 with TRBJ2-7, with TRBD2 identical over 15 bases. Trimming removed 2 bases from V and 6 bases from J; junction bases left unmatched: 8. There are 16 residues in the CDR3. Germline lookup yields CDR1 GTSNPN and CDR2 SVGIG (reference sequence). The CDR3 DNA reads TGTGCCTGGAGTCGAGGACTAGCGGGAGGGCCGGGCGAGCAGTACTTC. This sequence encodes CAWSRGLAGGPGEQYF.

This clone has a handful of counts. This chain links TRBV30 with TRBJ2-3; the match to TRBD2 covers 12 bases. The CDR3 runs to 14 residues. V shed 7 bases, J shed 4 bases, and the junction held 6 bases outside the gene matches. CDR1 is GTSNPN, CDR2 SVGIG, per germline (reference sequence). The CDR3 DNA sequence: TGTGCCTTCAGACTAGCGGGAGCCTCAGATACGCAGTATTTT. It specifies CAFRLAGASDTQYF. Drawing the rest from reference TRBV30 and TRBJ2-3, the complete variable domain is SQTIHQWPATLVQPVGSPLSLECTVEGTSNPNLYWYRQAAGRGLQLLFYSVGIGQISSEVPQNLSASRPQDRQFILSSKKLLLSDSGFYLCAFRLAGASDTQYFGPGTRLTVL.

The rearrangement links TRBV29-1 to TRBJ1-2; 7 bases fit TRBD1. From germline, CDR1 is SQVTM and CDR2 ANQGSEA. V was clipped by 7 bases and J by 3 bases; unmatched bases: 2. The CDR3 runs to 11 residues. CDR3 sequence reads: CSAGTDYGYTF. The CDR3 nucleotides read TGCAGCGCCGGGACAGACTATGGCTACACCTTC.

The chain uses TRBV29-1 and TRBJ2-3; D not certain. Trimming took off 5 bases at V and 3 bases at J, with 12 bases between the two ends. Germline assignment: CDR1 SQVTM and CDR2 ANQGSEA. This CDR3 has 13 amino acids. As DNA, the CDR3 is TGCAGCGTTACCGGCCGCTTAACAGATACGCAGTATTTT. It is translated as CSVTGRLTDTQYF.

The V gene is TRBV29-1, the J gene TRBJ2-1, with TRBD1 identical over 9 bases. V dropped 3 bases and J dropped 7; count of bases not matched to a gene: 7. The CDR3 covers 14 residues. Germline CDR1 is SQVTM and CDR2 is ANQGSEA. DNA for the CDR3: TGCAGCGTTGAGGTACAGGGGGCGCCGAATGAGCAGTTCTTC. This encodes CSVEVQGAPNEQFF.

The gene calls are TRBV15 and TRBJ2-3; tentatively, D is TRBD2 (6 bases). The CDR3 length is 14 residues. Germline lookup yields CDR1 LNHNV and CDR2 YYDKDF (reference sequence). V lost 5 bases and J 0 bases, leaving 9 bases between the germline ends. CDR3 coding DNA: TGTGCCACCAGCTCGGGACTTAGCACAGATACGCAGTATTTT. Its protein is CATSSGLSTDTQYF.

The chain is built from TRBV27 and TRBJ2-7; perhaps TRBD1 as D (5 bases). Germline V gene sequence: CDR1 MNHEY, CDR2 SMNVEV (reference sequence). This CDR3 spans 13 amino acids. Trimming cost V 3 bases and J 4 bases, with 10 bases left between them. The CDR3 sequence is CASSFDSEYEQYF. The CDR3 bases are TGTGCCAGCAGTTTCGACAGCGAGTACGAGCAGTACTTC.

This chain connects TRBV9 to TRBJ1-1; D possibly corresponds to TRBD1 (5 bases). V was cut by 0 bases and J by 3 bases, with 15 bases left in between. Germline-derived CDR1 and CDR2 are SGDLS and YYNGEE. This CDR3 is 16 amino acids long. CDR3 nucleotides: TGTGCCAGCAGCGTAGAAGGCCTTCCGGGACACACTGAAGCTTTCTTT. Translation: CASSVEGLPGHTEAFF.

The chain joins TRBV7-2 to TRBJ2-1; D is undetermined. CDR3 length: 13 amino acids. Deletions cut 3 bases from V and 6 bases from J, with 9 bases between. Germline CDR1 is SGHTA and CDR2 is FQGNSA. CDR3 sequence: CASSFWQPNEQFF. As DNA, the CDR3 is TGTGCCAGCAGCTTCTGGCAGCCCAATGAGCAGTTCTTC.

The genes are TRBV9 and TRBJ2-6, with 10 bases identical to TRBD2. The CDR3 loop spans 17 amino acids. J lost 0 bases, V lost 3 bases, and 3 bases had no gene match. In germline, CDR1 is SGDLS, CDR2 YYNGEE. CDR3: CASSGSGRASGANVLTF. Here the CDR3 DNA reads TGTGCCAGCAGCGGCAGCGGGAGGGCCTCTGGGGCCAACGTCCTGACTTTC.

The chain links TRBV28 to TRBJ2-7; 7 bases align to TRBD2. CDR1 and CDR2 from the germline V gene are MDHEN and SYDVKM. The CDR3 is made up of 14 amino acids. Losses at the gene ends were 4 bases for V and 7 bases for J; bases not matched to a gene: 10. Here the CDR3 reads CASSSPGLEDEQYF. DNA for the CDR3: TGTGCCAGCAGTTCTCCTGGACTAGAGGATGAGCAGTACTTC. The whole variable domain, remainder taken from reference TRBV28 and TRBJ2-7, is DVKVTQSSRYLVKRTGEKVFLECVQDMDHENMFWYRQDPGLGLRLIYFSYDVKMKEKGDIPEGYSVSREKKERFSLILESASTNQTSMYLCASSSPGLEDEQYFGPGTRLTVT.

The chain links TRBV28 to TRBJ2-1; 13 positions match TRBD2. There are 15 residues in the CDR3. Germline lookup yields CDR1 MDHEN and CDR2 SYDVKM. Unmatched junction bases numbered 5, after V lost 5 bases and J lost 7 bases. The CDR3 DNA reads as TGTGCCAGCAGTCCAGGACTAGCGGGAGTTAATGAGCAGTTCTTC. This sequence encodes CASSPGLAGVNEQFF. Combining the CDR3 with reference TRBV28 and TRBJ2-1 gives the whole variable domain DVKVTQSSRYLVKRTGEKVFLECVQDMDHENMFWYRQDPGLGLRLIYFSYDVKMKEKGDIPEGYSVSREKKERFSLILESASTNQTSMYLCASSPGLAGVNEQFFGPGTRLTVL.

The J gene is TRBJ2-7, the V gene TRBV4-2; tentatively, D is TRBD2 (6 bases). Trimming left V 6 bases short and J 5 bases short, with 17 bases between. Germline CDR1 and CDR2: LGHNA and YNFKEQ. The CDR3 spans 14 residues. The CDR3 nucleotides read TGTGCCAGCAGTCCCGGGCGCCGGGAGAACGAGCAGTACTTC. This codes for CASSPGRRENEQYF.

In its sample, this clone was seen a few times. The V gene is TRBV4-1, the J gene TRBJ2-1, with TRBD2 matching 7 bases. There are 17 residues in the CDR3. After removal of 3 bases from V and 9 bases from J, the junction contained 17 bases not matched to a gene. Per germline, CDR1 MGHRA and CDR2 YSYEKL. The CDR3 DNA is TGCGCCAGCAGCCACCCTATGGGGCGCGGGAGCTTAGTTGAGCAGTTCTTC. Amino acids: CASSHPMGRGSLVEQFF.